This T cell receptor beta chain was identified during a study of blood T cell repertoires in COVID-19. Sequenced by immunoSEQ multiplex PCR; TCRdb stores in-frame clones only, minus some. The repertoire holds around 450,000 clones, with less than 95% as singletons. This clone came up once. Study members were between roughly 18 and 89 years old and lived in some 22 US regions. The V end lost 7 bases, the J end lost 5 bases, and 11 bases lay between the germline ends. CDR3 length: 12 residues. Germline lookup yields CDR1 MDHEN and CDR2 SYDVKM. Material: PBMCs or T cells enriched from blood (not recorded which). The origin of this receptor is a man aged 18 to 29 who had recovered from COVID-19. The chain links TRBV28 to TRBJ2-5, with D perhaps matching TRBD2 (6 bases). DNA of the CDR3: TGTGCCAGCACCGCCGGGAGCGAGACCCAGTACTTC. Protein: CASTAGSETQYF.